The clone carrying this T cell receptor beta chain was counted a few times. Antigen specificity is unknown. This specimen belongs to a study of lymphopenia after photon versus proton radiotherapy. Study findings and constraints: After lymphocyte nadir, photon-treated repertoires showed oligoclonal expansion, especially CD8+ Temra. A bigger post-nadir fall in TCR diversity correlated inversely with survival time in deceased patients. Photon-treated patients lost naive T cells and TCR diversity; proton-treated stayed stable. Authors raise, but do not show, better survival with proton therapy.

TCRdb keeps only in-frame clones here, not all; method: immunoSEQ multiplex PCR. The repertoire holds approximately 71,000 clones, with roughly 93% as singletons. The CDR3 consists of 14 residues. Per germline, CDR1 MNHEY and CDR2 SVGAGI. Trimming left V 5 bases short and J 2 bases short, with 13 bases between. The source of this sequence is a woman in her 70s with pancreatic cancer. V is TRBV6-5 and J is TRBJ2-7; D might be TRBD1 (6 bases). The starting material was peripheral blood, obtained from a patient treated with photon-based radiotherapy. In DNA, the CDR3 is TGTGCCAGCAGTCCCGGGACAACGACCTACGAGCAGTACTTC. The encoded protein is CASSPGTTTYEQYF.